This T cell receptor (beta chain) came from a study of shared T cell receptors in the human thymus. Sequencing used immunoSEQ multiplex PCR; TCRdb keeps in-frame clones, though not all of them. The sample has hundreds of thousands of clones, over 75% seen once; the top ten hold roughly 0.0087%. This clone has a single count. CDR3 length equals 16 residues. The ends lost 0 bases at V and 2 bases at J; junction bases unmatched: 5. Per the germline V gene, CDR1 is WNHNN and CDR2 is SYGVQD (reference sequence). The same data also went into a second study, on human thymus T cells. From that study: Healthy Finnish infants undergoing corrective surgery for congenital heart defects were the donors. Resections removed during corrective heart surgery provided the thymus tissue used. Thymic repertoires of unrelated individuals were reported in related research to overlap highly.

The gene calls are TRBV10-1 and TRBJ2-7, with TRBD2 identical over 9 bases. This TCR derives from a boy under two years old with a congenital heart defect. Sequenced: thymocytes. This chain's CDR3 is CASSESGGGETYEQYF. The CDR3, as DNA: TGCGCCAGCAGTGAGTCTGGCGGGGGGGAGACCTACGAGCAGTACTTC.